This is a list of T cell receptor beta chains from one sample in a study of control samples from healthy donors and cancer patients. Profiling relied on immunoSEQ multiplex PCR, and the TCRdb table lists in-frame clones only, not all of them. Of around 110,000 clones listed, roughly nine tenths are singletons. The sequenced sample consisted of PBMCs. The receptors shown here come from a woman between 50 and 59 years old with colorectal cancer. Both conserved end residues are part of each CDR3. The D gene is left open where the match is weak. Only part of the rows carry a size: once, few, many, or a class if the clone is expanded.

v_call	d_call	clone_size	j_call	cdr3_aa	cdr3_nt
TRBV5-1	TRBD1	few	TRBJ1-2	CASSSGQTTIGYTF	TGCGCCAGCAGCTCGGGACAGACCACTATTGGCTACACCTTC
TRBV5-1	TRBD1	few	TRBJ2-2	CASSRGGSTGELFF	TGCGCCAGCAGCCGAGGGGGCTCAACCGGGGAGCTGTTTTTT
TRBV11-2	-	-	TRBJ2-5	CASSLAGVRAETQYF	TGTGCCAGCAGCTTAGCAGGCGTCAGGGCAGAGACCCAGTACTTC
TRBV28	TRBD1	few	TRBJ1-3	CASSSDRVPGNTIYF	TGTGCCAGCAGTTCAGACAGGGTCCCTGGAAACACCATATATTTT
TRBV11-2	TRBD1	few	TRBJ1-2	CASSLAGQTLYGYTF	TGTGCCAGCAGCTTAGCGGGACAGACCCTCTATGGCTACACCTTC
TRBV23-1	TRBD1	-	TRBJ2-3	CASSGTGETDTQYF	TGCGCCAGCAGTGGGACAGGCGAAACAGATACGCAGTATTTT
TRBV20-1	TRBD2	-	TRBJ2-1	CSASLGRASHEQFF	TGCAGTGCTAGTTTGGGGAGGGCCTCCCATGAGCAGTTCTTC
TRBV10-2	-	-	TRBJ1-2	CASSHLRTGTYDGYTF	TGCGCCAGCAGTCACCTCCGAACCGGGACATATGATGGCTACACCTTC
TRBV7-9	-	-	TRBJ2-3	CASSPSLVPSTDTQYF	TGTGCCAGCAGCCCTAGCTTAGTCCCTAGCACAGATACGCAGTATTTT
TRBV19	TRBD1	-	TRBJ2-6	CASRYQTGSGANVLTF	TGTGCCAGCCGTTACCAGACAGGGTCTGGGGCCAACGTCCTGACTTTC
TRBV20-1	-	-	TRBJ2-7	CSASAQGKAPYEQYF	TGCAGTGCTAGTGCGCAGGGAAAGGCCCCCTACGAGCAGTACTTC
TRBV5-1	-	-	TRBJ2-4	CASSLGGAKNIQYF	TGCGCCAGCAGCTTGGGTGGGGCCAAAAACATTCAGTACTTC
TRBV6-2/TRBV6-3	TRBD2	-	TRBJ2-7	CASSRGASGSYEQYF	TGTGCCAGCAGTCGAGGGGCTAGCGGTTCTTACGAGCAGTACTTC
TRBV18	-	-	TRBJ1-1	CASSTQGGDTEAFF	TGTGCCAGCTCAACACAGGGAGGGGACACTGAAGCTTTCTTT
TRBV19	TRBD1	-	TRBJ1-5	CATTGVSNQPQHF	TGTGCCACCACAGGGGTAAGCAATCAGCCCCAGCATTTT
TRBV2	TRBD2	-	TRBJ2-1	CASSEQRLAGADEQFF	TGTGCCAGCAGTGAACAAAGACTAGCGGGGGCGGATGAGCAGTTCTTC
TRBV5-1	-	-	TRBJ2-2	CASSLTGRELFF	TGCGCCAGCAGCTTAACGGGCCGGGAGCTGTTTTTT
TRBV24-1	-	-	TRBJ2-1	CATSDLDNEQFF	TGTGCCACCAGTGATTTGGATAATGAGCAGTTCTTC
TRBV25-1	TRBD1	-	TRBJ1-1	CASISGGNTEAFF	TGTGCCAGCATCTCAGGGGGGAACACTGAAGCTTTCTTT
TRBV5-1	-	few	TRBJ1-2	CASSSGTGVYGYTF	TGCGCCAGCAGCTCAGGAACAGGAGTCTATGGCTACACCTTC
TRBV6-1	-	-	TRBJ1-3	CASSEALLGGQAGNTIYF	TGTGCCAGCAGTGAAGCGCTTCTCGGGGGCCAGGCGGGAAACACCATATATTTT
TRBV27	-	-	TRBJ2-7	CASSLRQGGYEQYF	TGTGCCAGCAGTTTACGTCAGGGAGGATACGAGCAGTACTTC
TRBV5-8	-	-	TRBJ2-5	CASSPTSFATQYF	TGTGCCAGCAGCCCCACCAGTTTTGCGACCCAGTACTTC
TRBV13	-	-	TRBJ1-2	CASSLGRSENFYGYTF	TGTGCCAGCAGCTTAGGCCGATCAGAAAACTTCTATGGCTACACCTTC
TRBV2	-	-	TRBJ1-2	CASSEATGDNYGYTF	TGTGCCAGCAGTGAAGCGACAGGCGATAACTATGGCTACACCTTC
TRBV7-8	TRBD1	-	TRBJ2-7	CASSEQPGTGLVSYEQYF	TGTGCCAGCAGCGAACAACCCGGGACAGGGTTGGTCTCCTACGAGCAATACTTC
TRBV28	-	-	TRBJ1-2	CASSFSLGQRFDGGYTF	TGTGCCAGCAGTTTTTCTCTCGGACAGAGGTTTGACGGTGGCTACACCTTC
TRBV6-1	-	-	TRBJ1-1	CASSEPPEGGTEAFF	TGTGCCAGCAGTGAACCTCCGGAGGGGGGCACTGAAGCTTTCTTT
TRBV9	-	-	TRBJ2-3	CASSPRGGVTDTQYF	TGTGCCAGCAGCCCCCGTGGCGGGGTCACAGATACGCAGTATTTT
TRBV5-1	-	once	TRBJ2-1	CASLPGGYKTHEQFF	TGCGCCAGCCTTCCTGGGGGCTACAAGACCCATGAGCAGTTCTTC
TRBV19	TRBD1	-	TRBJ1-2	CASGQGTGYTF	TGTGCCAGCGGACAGGGTACCGGCTACACCTTC
TRBV7-8	TRBD2	-	TRBJ2-7	CASSLAQAGGGYEQYF	TGTGCCAGCAGCTTAGCGCAAGCGGGAGGAGGGTACGAGCAGTACTTC
TRBV7-9	-	-	TRBJ1-2	CASSSLMGGRLPNYGYTF	TGTGCCAGCAGCTCGTTAATGGGCGGAAGGCTTCCCAACTATGGCTACACCTTC
TRBV3-1/TRBV3-2	TRBD1	-	TRBJ1-2	CASSQGRGKRYGYTF	TGTGCCAGCAGCCAAGGCAGGGGGAAGAGGTATGGCTACACCTTC
TRBV3-1/TRBV3-2	-	-	TRBJ1-1	CASSPQTALNTEAFF	TGTGCCAGCAGCCCCCAGACAGCTTTGAACACTGAAGCTTTCTTT
TRBV2	-	few	TRBJ1-5	CASSGDNQPQHF	TGTGCCAGCAGTGGGGACAATCAGCCCCAGCATTTT
TRBV12-5	-	few	TRBJ1-1	CASGQSAQVRMPEAFF	TGTGCTAGTGGCCAAAGCGCCCAAGTAAGGATGCCTGAAGCTTTCTTT
TRBV7-2	-	-	TRBJ1-2	CASSLPPRKYGYTF	TGTGCCAGCAGCTTACCCCCACGGAAGTATGGCTACACCTTC
TRBV28	-	-	TRBJ2-1	CASTPSSGYNEQFF	TGTGCCAGCACCCCTTCCTCAGGCTACAATGAGCAGTTCTTC
TRBV7-2	TRBD2	-	TRBJ2-4	CASSLGGSAKNIQYF	TGTGCCAGCAGCTTAGGCGGGAGCGCCAAAAACATTCAGTACTTC
TRBV24-1	-	-	TRBJ2-7	CATSDSASSHEQYF	TGTGCCACCAGTGATTCAGCCTCGTCCCACGAGCAGTACTTC
TRBV5-1	-	-	TRBJ2-3	CASSLRVAALGTDTQYF	TGCGCCAGCAGCTTGAGAGTAGCGGCCCTAGGAACAGATACGCAGTATTTT
TRBV5-1	TRBD1	-	TRBJ1-4	CASSTTGGGREKLFF	TGCGCCAGCAGCACGACAGGGGGCGGAAGGGAAAAACTGTTTTTT
TRBV29-1	TRBD2	once	TRBJ2-3	CSAGGGTDTQYF	TGCAGCGCGGGGGGGGGCACAGATACGCAGTATTTT
TRBV9	TRBD2	-	TRBJ2-4	CASSGTGLAGGNIQYF	TGTGCCAGCAGCGGAACAGGGTTGGCGGGAGGTAACATTCAGTACTTC
TRBV28	TRBD1	-	TRBJ1-2	CASSIPGQVSDYGYTF	TGTGCCAGCAGTATACCGGGACAGGTATCGGACTATGGCTACACCTTC
TRBV13	-	-	TRBJ1-4	CASSLGPGVNEKLFF	TGTGCCAGCAGCTTAGGTCCAGGAGTTAATGAAAAACTGTTTTTT
TRBV25-1	-	-	TRBJ1-5	CASSEFGWNQPQHF	TGTGCCAGCAGTGAATTTGGCTGGAATCAGCCCCAGCATTTT
TRBV5-4	-	-	TRBJ2-1	CASMKGGGSYNEQFF	TGTGCCAGCATGAAAGGGGGTGGCTCCTACAATGAGCAGTTCTTC
TRBV11-2	TRBD2	-	TRBJ2-3	CASSLVGGSIDTQYF	TGTGCCAGCAGCTTAGTTGGCGGGAGTATAGATACGCAGTATTTT
TRBV27	TRBD1	-	TRBJ1-4	CASSSQGAGGEKLFF	TGTGCCAGCAGTTCACAGGGGGCGGGGGGGGAAAAACTGTTTTTT
TRBV7-9	-	-	TRBJ2-5	CASSRPGAQYF	TGTGCCAGCAGCCGCCCGGGGGCCCAGTACTTC
TRBV12-3/TRBV12-4	-	-	TRBJ2-7	CASSWDASYEQYF	TGTGCCAGCAGTTGGGACGCGAGCTACGAGCAGTACTTC